The rows below give T cell receptor beta chains drawn from one sample of a study of long-term antiretroviral therapy in people with HIV. Using immunoSEQ multiplex PCR, the repertoire was profiled, and TCRdb retains in-frame clones only, with some absent. The repertoire consists of around 21,000 clones, with roughly 80% occurring once and the leading ten covering nearly 3.5%. The source was unsorted PBMCs, collected 1.9 years after starting antiretroviral therapy. These receptors were taken from a woman between 45 and 60 years old with HIV. CDR3s include the opening cysteine and the closing phenylalanine or tryptophan.

v_call: TRBV11-3
j_call: TRBJ1-1
cdr3_aa: CASSLGRENTEAFF

v_call: TRBV5-4
j_call: TRBJ1-1
cdr3_aa: CASSFLGRKNTEAFF

v_call: TRBV28
j_call: TRBJ2-1
cdr3_aa: CAMKDSKGAAEQFF

v_call: TRBV7-2
j_call: TRBJ2-7
cdr3_aa: CASSLVGGVSSGTPSEQYF

v_call: TRBV27
j_call: TRBJ2-5
cdr3_aa: CASSFRRGNQETQYF

v_call: TRBV6-5
j_call: TRBJ2-1
cdr3_aa: CASRTGFHEQFF

v_call: TRBV15
j_call: TRBJ1-5
cdr3_aa: CATSSRGGSSNQPQHF

v_call: TRBV7-2
j_call: TRBJ2-1
cdr3_aa: CASRRGRAYNEQFF

v_call: TRBV4-2
j_call: TRBJ1-1
cdr3_aa: CASSQDGGTEAFF

v_call: TRBV18
j_call: TRBJ2-7
cdr3_aa: CASSPSASYEQYF

v_call: TRBV4-1
j_call: TRBJ1-2
cdr3_aa: CASSQDNRDSNGYTF

v_call: TRBV30
j_call: TRBJ1-1
cdr3_aa: CAWTTGGGYTEAFF

v_call: TRBV4-1
j_call: TRBJ2-7
cdr3_aa: CASSPSRQGAYEQYF

v_call: TRBV5-5
j_call: TRBJ2-3
cdr3_aa: CASSINWGDTQYF

v_call: TRBV4-3
j_call: TRBJ1-3
cdr3_aa: CASGTSEAGNTIYF

v_call: TRBV7-3
j_call: TRBJ2-5
cdr3_aa: CASSPKRGTGVQETQYF

v_call: TRBV7-6
j_call: TRBJ1-3
cdr3_aa: CASSHTGVPTGNTIYF

v_call: TRBV7-6
j_call: TRBJ2-5
cdr3_aa: CASSSLQETQYF

v_call: TRBV5-6
j_call: TRBJ1-1
cdr3_aa: CASTESLYDTEAFF

v_call: TRBV30
j_call: TRBJ1-6
cdr3_aa: CAWSALHSAPLHF

v_call: TRBV15
j_call: TRBJ1-1
cdr3_aa: CATSRRTGFNTEAFF

v_call: TRBV11-2
j_call: TRBJ2-5
cdr3_aa: CASSPGATAGGPGETQYF

v_call: TRBV6-5
j_call: TRBJ2-6
cdr3_aa: CASSSKGAGANVLTF

v_call: TRBV15
j_call: TRBJ2-7
cdr3_aa: CATSGTGSYEQYF

v_call: TRBV28
j_call: TRBJ1-2
cdr3_aa: CASAGGAYGYTF

v_call: TRBV4-3
j_call: TRBJ1-1
cdr3_aa: CASSREVNTEAFF

v_call: TRBV9
j_call: TRBJ1-2
cdr3_aa: CASRRGGSPSYGYTF

v_call: TRBV7-2
j_call: TRBJ2-2
cdr3_aa: CASSRHGTDDTGELFF

v_call: TRBV7-2
j_call: TRBJ2-7
cdr3_aa: CASSIGQEYYEQYF

v_call: TRBV30
j_call: TRBJ1-2
cdr3_aa: CAWRRVAGAYGYTF

v_call: TRBV7-2
j_call: TRBJ2-7
cdr3_aa: CASSPPGSYEQYF

v_call: TRBV21-1
j_call: TRBJ2-6
cdr3_aa: CASSSRRREIYPGANVLTF

v_call: TRBV6-5
j_call: TRBJ1-4
cdr3_aa: CASSYDSFNEKLFF

v_call: TRBV20-1
j_call: TRBJ2-3
cdr3_aa: CRGDWLDTQYF

v_call: TRBV5-1
j_call: TRBJ2-5
cdr3_aa: CASSLEGQGYDETQYF

v_call: TRBV4-1
j_call: TRBJ1-1
cdr3_aa: CASSRGQGKGAEAFF

v_call: TRBV5-6
j_call: TRBJ2-5
cdr3_aa: CASSLAGGVETQYF

v_call: TRBV28
j_call: TRBJ1-5
cdr3_aa: CASSVKGQPQHF

v_call: TRBV5-6
j_call: TRBJ2-6
cdr3_aa: CASSFGGPGANVLTF

v_call: TRBV9
j_call: TRBJ1-6
cdr3_aa: CASSVRAGASYNSPLHF

v_call: TRBV4-1
j_call: TRBJ2-5
cdr3_aa: CASSQVVGDRETQYF

v_call: TRBV30
j_call: TRBJ1-6
cdr3_aa: CAWSVGARSYNSPLHF

v_call: TRBV10-3
j_call: TRBJ1-1
cdr3_aa: CAISGALMNTEAFF

v_call: TRBV5-1
j_call: TRBJ2-2
cdr3_aa: CASSLGQGNTGELFF

v_call: TRBV5-6
j_call: TRBJ2-5
cdr3_aa: CASSRSQETQYF

v_call: TRBV4-1
j_call: TRBJ2-7
cdr3_aa: CASSQATSYEQYF

v_call: TRBV4-1
j_call: TRBJ2-7
cdr3_aa: CASSQEGQGYYEQYF

v_call: TRBV19
j_call: TRBJ1-1
cdr3_aa: CASSTRQATEAFF

v_call: TRBV7-8
j_call: TRBJ2-5
cdr3_aa: CASSWTTMETQYF

v_call: TRBV29-1
j_call: TRBJ2-3
cdr3_aa: CSADRSTDTQYF

v_call: TRBV13
j_call: TRBJ2-5
cdr3_aa: CASSLGDAGDARETQYF

v_call: TRBV9
j_call: TRBJ2-3
cdr3_aa: CASSVLAGGGTDTQYF

v_call: TRBV4-3
j_call: TRBJ1-1
cdr3_aa: CASSPESVDRGRMNTEAFF